The clone carrying this T cell receptor beta chain was detected once. Antigen: not known. Clones were sequenced by immunoSEQ multiplex PCR, and TCRdb holds only the in-frame ones, with some missing. This table has roughly 100,000 clones, 82% appearing once. Germline-derived CDR1 and CDR2 are SGHRS and YFSETQ. The CDR3 loop spans 15 amino acids. Trimming removed 1 base from V and 6 bases from J; junction bases left unmatched: 6. This sample was taken from a study of T cell clones after liver transplantation. Study results and caveats: Migration into the graft, not deletion, may explain lost graft donor-reactive T cells. A significant post-transplant drop in circulating graft-donor-reactive CD4 TCRbeta sequences occurred in most of the 8 subjects.

This specimen consisted of CD4+ T cells from blood, obtained before liver transplant. The receptor comes from a human donor who received a liver transplant. The chain couples TRBV5-1 to TRBJ2-2; 7 bases are shared with TRBD1. The CDR3 is CASSLSPGGPGELFF. CDR3 in DNA: TGCGCCAGCAGCTTGTCCCCAGGGGGACCCGGGGAGCTGTTTTTT.